Below, 11 T cell receptor beta chains from the same sample are listed, as sequenced in a study of blood T cell repertoires in COVID-19. Libraries were prepared by immunoSEQ multiplex PCR; TCRdb keeps only in-frame clonotypes and omits some of them. Of about 15,000 clones listed, about 90% are singletons. Sequenced material: peripheral blood. The receptor set was obtained from a human donor in a cohort sampled during active COVID-19.

The chain carries TRBV4-2 and TRBJ1-1; 8 positions agree with TRBD1. V lost 3 bases to trimming and J lost 0 bases; unmatched junction nucleotides: 12. Germline V lookup: CDR1 LGHNA, CDR2 YNFKEQ. CDR3 size: 18 residues. CDR3 in DNA: TGTGCCAGCAGCCACACCCAGGGGGCTTGGATCATGAACACTGAAGCTTTCTTT. Protein sequence: CASSHTQGAWIMNTEAFF.

The chain carries TRBV9 and TRBJ2-1, with D hard to call. V lost 0 bases and J 0 bases, leaving 13 bases between the germline ends. The CDR3 extends over 17 amino acids. Germline V gene lookup returns CDR1 SGDLS and CDR2 YYNGEE. The CDR3: CASSVAGDPLSYNEQFF. The CDR3 bases are TGTGCCAGCAGCGTAGCGGGTGATCCGCTCTCCTACAATGAGCAGTTCTTC.

V is TRBV18 and J is TRBJ1-2; D possibly corresponds to TRBD1 (5 bases). CDR3 length: 13 amino acids. Per the germline V gene, CDR1 is KGHSH and CDR2 is LQKENI. The germline V and J ends were trimmed by 3 bases and 4 bases, with 9 bases remaining between them. The CDR3 sequence: CASSPTDPYGYTF. The CDR3 DNA follows: TGTGCCAGCTCACCGACAGATCCCTATGGCTACACCTTC.

This chain connects TRBV18 to TRBJ1-3; D gene unclear. Germline-derived CDR1 and CDR2 are KGHSH and LQKENI. This CDR3 region has 15 residues. With 1 base removed from V and 3 bases from J, the gap between germline ends came to 10 bases. The CDR3, as DNA: TGTGCCAGCTCACCACTCTTCGCGGATGGAAACACCATATATTTT. It yields the protein CASSPLFADGNTIYF.

V usage is TRBV7-2 and J usage is TRBJ1-1; 7 nucleotides match TRBD1. Germline CDR1 SGHTA, CDR2 FQGNSA. The CDR3 extends over 15 amino acids. Trimming cost V 5 bases and J 3 bases; bases outside gene matches: 9. The CDR3 region is CASSPRTGPDTEAFF. The DNA for the CDR3 is TGTGCCAGCAGCCCCCGGACAGGACCAGACACTGAAGCTTTCTTT.

This chain links TRBV7-2 with TRBJ1-2; 7 bases are a match to TRBD1. Looked up from germline, CDR1 is SGHTA and CDR2 is FQGNSA. The CDR3 is made up of 14 amino acids. J lost 4 bases, V lost 1 base, and 3 bases had no gene match. The CDR3 DNA sequence: TGTGCCAGCAGCTTAGGGACAGGCCCCTATGGCTACACCTTC. The encoded protein is CASSLGTGPYGYTF.

The chain carries TRBV19 and TRBJ2-4, with 8 nucleotides matching TRBD2. This CDR3 is built from 13 residues. The V gene end was trimmed by 5 bases and the J gene end by 9 bases; junction bases not matched to a gene: 6. CDR1 LNHDA and CDR2 SQIVND come from the germline V gene (reference sequence). DNA of the CDR3: TGTGCCAGTAGTGCAGCGGGGGCGGCCATTCAGTACTTC. Translation gives CASSAAGAAIQYF.

This clone was observed a single time. The junction and the germline gene differ at one end; a read error may be behind it. The chain employs TRBV5-1 and TRBJ2-3, with 12 nucleotides matching TRBD2. The CDR3 spans 14 residues. Germline loops: CDR1 SGHRS, CDR2 YFSETQ. The CDR3 reads CASSSWTSGDMQYF. The CDR3 bases are TGCGCCAGCAGCTCATGGACTAGCGGGGATATGCAGTATTTT.

The J gene is TRBJ2-7, the V gene TRBV23-1; 9 nucleotides match TRBD1. TRBV23-1 is an ORF, and what it does is uncertain. After removal of 5 bases from V and 2 bases from J, the junction contained 7 bases not matched to a gene. The CDR3 runs 15 residues. CDR3 in amino acids: CASSSQGTGTYEQYF. As DNA, the CDR3 is TGCGCCAGCAGTTCACAAGGGACAGGGACCTACGAGCAGTACTTC.

The chain has TRBV6-5 and TRBJ2-3; 8 nucleotides align to TRBD1. This CDR3 contains 15 residues. The V gene's germline CDR1 is MNHEY and CDR2 SVGAGI. The ends lost 4 bases at V and 2 bases at J; junction bases unmatched: 5. The CDR3 DNA is TGTGCCAGCAGTTTGCGACAGGGGCCCACAGATACGCAGTATTTT. It yields the protein CASSLRQGPTDTQYF.

This chain joins TRBV15 and TRBJ2-7; 8 nucleotides agree with TRBD1. The CDR3 covers 13 residues. Germline V gives CDR1 LNHNV, CDR2 YYDKDF (reference sequence). The junction had 5 bases not matched to a gene; V was cut back by 3 bases and J by 7 bases. The DNA of the CDR3 is TGTGCCACCAGCAGGGACAGGGTCGGGGAGCAGTACTTC. Amino acid sequence: CATSRDRVGEQYF.